This entry lists 29 T cell receptor beta chains sequenced from one sample in a study of cytomegalovirus exposure and HLA in healthy donors. With 60 Vbeta and 13 Jbeta primers, the PCR was carried out. Assay: immunoSEQ multiplex PCR; the TCRdb copy retains only in-frame clones and omits some. The sample lists 85,000 to 100,000 clones, over 65% occurring once. The sample taken for sequencing was PBMCs. The source of these receptors is a man between 60 and 75 years old in good health and CMV-seropositive.

This sequence joins TRBV10-3 and TRBJ2-5; 7 bases line up with TRBD2. The CDR3 runs 11 residues. J gave up 4 bases and V 8 bases, and 1 base lay outside the gene matches. Germline V gene sequence: CDR1 ENHRY, CDR2 SYGVKD. CDR3 sequence reads: CAIGEGETQYF. DNA for the CDR3: TGTGCCATCGGGGAGGGAGAGACCCAGTACTTC.

This clone was seen a few times. The chain carries TRBV19 and TRBJ1-1; possibly TRBD1 for D (6 bases). Germline assignment: CDR1 LNHDA and CDR2 SQIVND (reference sequence). The CDR3 spans 14 residues. V was trimmed by 5 bases and J by 5 bases, leaving 15 bases between them. The CDR3: CASSAATGFTEAFF. Written as DNA, the CDR3 is TGTGCCAGTAGTGCCGCAACAGGGTTTACTGAAGCTTTCTTT.

This chain connects TRBV18 to TRBJ2-5; TRBD1 aligns across 7 bases. Germline V lookup: CDR1 KGHSH, CDR2 LQKENI. CDR3 size: 15 residues. After removal of 3 bases from V and 4 bases from J, the junction contained 8 bases not matched to a gene. CDR3 DNA sequence: TGTGCCAGCTCACCGAGGGGGCAGGTGGCAGAGACCCAGTACTTC. Residues: CASSPRGQVAETQYF.

The chain has TRBV5-1 and TRBJ2-4, with D possibly TRBD2 on 6 matching bases. The length of the CDR3 is 13 residues. V was cut by 7 bases and J by 9 bases, with 17 bases left in between. Looked up from germline, CDR1 is SGHRS and CDR2 is YFSETQ. CDR3 nucleotide sequence: TGCGCCAGCTCCAGCGGGCTCCAAGGCATTCAGTACTTC. Encoded protein: CASSSGLQGIQYF.

This clone was observed a handful of times. V is TRBV30 and J is TRBJ1-6; 7 bases align to TRBD1. This CDR3 comprises 13 residues. With 4 bases clipped from V and 10 bases from J, the junction kept 7 bases outside the gene matches. Germline lookup yields CDR1 GTSNPN and CDR2 SVGIG (reference sequence). The CDR3 bases are TGTGCCTGGAAAGGACAGGCGCGATCACCCCTCCACTTT. Residues: CAWKGQARSPLHF.

This clone was recorded a few times. This chain joins TRBV19 and TRBJ1-2; unclear D gene. The germline V and J ends were trimmed by 2 bases and 4 bases, with 5 bases remaining between them. CDR1 is LNHDA, CDR2 SQIVND, per germline (reference sequence). The CDR3 consists of 12 residues. The CDR3 DNA sequence: TGTGCCAGTAGTATATCGGTCTATGGCTACACCTTC. Translated, it gives CASSISVYGYTF. The variable domain in full, completed from reference TRBV19 and TRBJ1-2, reads DGGITQSPKYLFRKEGQNVTLSCEQNLNHDAMYWYRQDPGQGLRLIYYSQIVNDFQKGDIAEGYSVSREKKESFPLTVTSAQKNPTAFYLCASSISVYGYTFGSGTRLTVV.

In DNA form, the CDR3 reads TGTGCCAGCAGCCCTGGGTTGACAGAGCTGCACGAGCAGTACTTC. Its protein is CASSPGLTELHEQYF. The chain recombines TRBV4-2 with TRBJ2-7; D might be TRBD1 (5 bases). The CDR3 is 15 amino acids. The germline gives CDR1 LGHNA, CDR2 YNFKEQ. The ends were cut back, 4 bases at V and 5 bases at J, with 18 bases in the middle.

The chain uses TRBV29-1 and TRBJ2-2; D might be TRBD1 (5 bases). V was trimmed by 3 bases and J by 1 base, leaving 6 bases between them. From germline, CDR1 is SQVTM and CDR2 ANQGSEA. The CDR3 contains 13 residues. The CDR3 nucleotides are TGCAGCGTTGACCAGGGGAACACCGGGGAGCTGTTTTTT. It is translated as CSVDQGNTGELFF.

This rearrangement joins TRBV5-1 to TRBJ2-2, with TRBD1 identical over 9 bases. The CDR3 sequence is 18 residues long. V trimming: 0 bases; J trimming: 5 bases; junction bases outside the gene matches: 11. Germline assignment: CDR1 SGHRS and CDR2 YFSETQ. The CDR3 DNA reads as TGCGCCAGCAGCTTGGGACGGGACAGGGCCTCAGGAACCGGGGAGCTGTTTTTT. Amino acid sequence: CASSLGRDRASGTGELFF. Looking up the rest from reference TRBV5-1 and TRBJ2-2 gives the full variable domain: KAGVTQTPRYLIKTRGQQVTLSCSPISGHRSVSWYQQTPGQGLQFLFEYFSETQRNKGNFPGRFSGRQFSNSRSEMNVSTLELGDSALYLCASSLGRDRASGTGELFFGEGSRLTVL.

The CDR3 DNA sequence: TGTGCCAGCAGCTTGGCAGGGAACACTGAAGCTTTCTTT. This translates into CASSLAGNTEAFF. The chain uses TRBV7-6 and TRBJ1-1; D gene ambiguous. This CDR3 contains 13 residues. The V gene lost 3 bases and the J gene lost 1 base, with 6 bases spanning the gap. The germline CDR1 and CDR2 sequences are SGHVS and FNYEAQ.

V is TRBV9 and J is TRBJ2-7; D is perhaps TRBD1 (5 bases). This CDR3 comprises 14 residues. V dropped 0 bases and J dropped 2 bases, with 9 bases sitting between them. Germline CDR1 is SGDLS and CDR2 is YYNGEE. This CDR3 is CASSVGTFAYEQYF. CDR3 bases: TGTGCCAGCAGCGTAGGGACATTTGCCTACGAGCAGTACTTC.

J is TRBJ2-1 and V is TRBV9, with D possibly matching TRBD1 (5 bases). With 3 bases removed from V and 8 bases from J, the gap between germline ends came to 12 bases. This CDR3 region has 13 residues. From germline, CDR1 is SGDLS and CDR2 YYNGEE. The CDR3 reads CASSEAGRDEQFF. In DNA, the CDR3 is TGTGCCAGCAGCGAGGCAGGGCGCGATGAGCAGTTCTTC. The full variable domain, with the rest looked up from reference TRBV9 and TRBJ2-1, is DSGVTQTPKHLITATGQRVTLRCSPRSGDLSVYWYQQSLDQGLQFLIQYYNGEERAKGNILERFSAQQFPDLHSELNLSSLELGDSALYFCASSEAGRDEQFFGPGTRLTVL.

The rearrangement joins TRBV5-1 to TRBJ2-5; D unclear. The J call could be wrong; TRBJ2-7 is a better fit for the DNA end. Germline values: CDR1 SGHRS, CDR2 YFSETQ. This CDR3 is 14 amino acids long. This CDR3 is CASSSLAGSYEQYF. The CDR3 bases are TGCGCCAGCAGCTCTTTAGCTGGATCCTACGAGCAGTACTTC.

The V and J genes are TRBV25-1 and TRBJ2-5; D may be TRBD1 (6 bases). The CDR3 is 15 amino acids. Germline assignment: CDR1 MGHDK and CDR2 SYGVNS. Trimming shortened V by 1 base and J by 4 bases, and 13 bases separated the two germline ends. The CDR3 region is CASSESRGPLETQYF. In nucleotides, the CDR3 is TGTGCCAGCAGTGAATCCAGGGGTCCTCTAGAGACCCAGTACTTC.

The J gene is TRBJ1-2, the V gene TRBV27; TRBD1 is a possible D gene (6 bases). Trimming took 4 bases from V and 4 from J, leaving 16 bases between them. The CDR3 is 15 residues long. Germline V gene lookup returns CDR1 MNHEY and CDR2 SMNVEV (reference sequence). The CDR3 region has the DNA TGTGCCAGCAGTTCCTACCGACAGGAATTCTATGGCTACACCTTC. It translates to CASSSYRQEFYGYTF.

The chain combines TRBV13 with TRBJ1-2, with a weak D call TRBD1 (6 bases). The CDR3 runs to 14 residues. Trimming pared 5 bases from V and 3 bases from J, leaving 13 bases between. CDR1 is PRHDT, CDR2 FYEKMQ, per germline (reference sequence). CDR3 residues: CASSRGGGDYGYTF. DNA of the CDR3: TGTGCCAGCAGCCGAGGGGGGGGCGACTATGGCTACACCTTC.

A few counts support this clone. The chain recombines TRBV7-9 with TRBJ1-5; TRBD1 matches 12 bases. Germline trimming cut 5 bases from V and 7 bases from J; bases unmatched to any gene: 9. The CDR3 length is 16 residues. CDR1 and CDR2 (germline): SEHNR, FQNEAQ (reference sequence). The CDR3 loop reads CASSTGDRGQEQPQHF. For the CDR3, the DNA is TGTGCCAGCAGCACAGGGGACAGGGGGCAAGAACAGCCCCAGCATTTT.

The CDR3 reads CASRRAGQPQHF. The CDR3 DNA sequence: TGTGCCAGCAGGAGGGCGGGTCAGCCCCAGCATTTT. This chain links TRBV28 with TRBJ1-5; D remains ambiguous. CDR3 size: 12 residues. The V end was cut by 6 bases, the J end by 6 bases, with 9 bases between. Germline V gene data show CDR1 as MDHEN and CDR2 as SYDVKM.

The J gene is TRBJ1-2, the V gene TRBV7-9; TRBD1 might be the D (5 bases). This CDR3 has 14 amino acids. Trimming removed 1 base at V and 7 bases at J, with 13 bases between. The germline gives CDR1 SEHNR, CDR2 FQNEAQ (reference sequence). The CDR3 loop is CASSLGGGWIGYTF. The CDR3 DNA reads as TGTGCCAGCAGCTTAGGGGGCGGATGGATTGGCTACACCTTC.

J is TRBJ2-3 and V is TRBV5-6; D unresolved. The V gene lost 10 bases and the J gene lost 4 bases, with 16 bases spanning the gap. Germline V gives CDR1 SGHDT, CDR2 YYEEEE. This CDR3 contains 13 residues. CDR3 sequence: CAASIGSSDTQYF. For the CDR3, the DNA is TGTGCCGCCTCGATCGGGTCTTCAGATACGCAGTATTTT.

This clone has a single count. This rearrangement joins TRBV13 to TRBJ2-7; perhaps TRBD1 as D (5 bases). Trimming stripped 5 bases from V and 0 bases from J, with 14 bases between. Germline values: CDR1 PRHDT, CDR2 FYEKMQ (reference sequence). The CDR3 is 15 amino acids. CDR3 bases: TGTGCCAGCAGCCCCCGGCGGACAAGCTCCTACGAGCAGTACTTC. It yields the protein CASSPRRTSSYEQYF.

V is TRBV9 and J is TRBJ2-3, with D maybe TRBD2 (6 bases). In germline, CDR1 is SGDLS, CDR2 YYNGEE. Trimming cost V 0 bases and J 2 bases, with 19 bases left between them. The CDR3 is made up of 18 amino acids. Written as DNA, the CDR3 is TGTGCCAGCAGCGTAGTCGGACCCCTATGGGAGGACACAGATACGCAGTATTTT. Protein: CASSVVGPLWEDTDTQYF.

The chain employs TRBV6-5 and TRBJ2-7, with TRBD1 identical over 8 bases. With 2 bases clipped from V and 5 bases from J, the junction kept 2 bases outside the gene matches. Germline V gene data show CDR1 as MNHEY and CDR2 as SVGAGI. The CDR3 consists of 13 residues. This CDR3 reads CASSYDRGHEQYF. The CDR3 DNA is TGTGCCAGCAGTTACGACAGGGGTCACGAGCAGTACTTC.

The rearrangement uses TRBV27 and TRBJ1-5; 7 positions match TRBD1. This CDR3 has 15 amino acids. Germline CDR1 MNHEY, CDR2 SMNVEV (reference sequence). V lost 5 bases to trimming and J lost 0 bases; unmatched junction nucleotides: 4. The CDR3, as DNA: TGTGCCAGCAGTCTTCAGGGGGGTAGCAATCAGCCCCAGCATTTT. It encodes CASSLQGGSNQPQHF.

As regards this clone: One junction end disagrees with the germline gene, perhaps due to a read error. The chain carries TRBV4-1 and TRBJ1-5, with D possibly being TRBD1 (6 bases). This CDR3 contains 16 residues. Per the germline V gene, CDR1 is MGHRA and CDR2 is YSYEKL. CDR3 protein: CASSPTGLGSNRPQHF. The CDR3 DNA follows: TGCGCCAGCAGCCCTACAGGGTTGGGTTCCAATCGGCCCCAGCATTTT.

The chain recombines TRBV25-1 with TRBJ2-2; perhaps TRBD2 as D (6 bases). This CDR3 region has 16 residues. V gave up 4 bases and J gave up 5 bases, with 17 bases separating them. The germline V gene encodes CDR1 MGHDK and CDR2 SYGVNS. As DNA, the CDR3 is TGTGCCAGCAGTGCGGGGGACGGCAATCGTACCGGGGAGCTGTTTTTT. Translation: CASSAGDGNRTGELFF.

The CDR3 loop is CASSSLAGGTDTQYF. In DNA, the CDR3 is TGTGCCAGCAGCTCCCTAGCGGGGGGGACAGATACGCAGTATTTT. The chain combines TRBV6-1 with TRBJ2-3, with 12 bases matching TRBD2. The junction had 4 bases not matched to a gene; V was cut back by 6 bases and J by 3 bases. This CDR3 comprises 15 residues. Germline-derived CDR1 and CDR2 are MNHNS and SASEGT.

The chain has TRBV4-3 and TRBJ2-3; maybe TRBD1 (5 bases). This CDR3 region has 17 residues. Trimming removed 0 bases at V and 3 bases at J, with 16 bases between. Germline V lookup: CDR1 LGHNA, CDR2 YSLEER. The CDR3 DNA reads TGCGCCAGCAGCCAAGATCCCCCAGGGTTCGAAACAGATACGCAGTATTTT. Its translation is CASSQDPPGFETDTQYF.

The V call is TRBV11-2, the J call TRBJ2-5; 8 bases line up with TRBD1. The junction had 6 bases not matched to a gene; V was cut back by 2 bases and J by 4 bases. The CDR3 consists of 15 residues. Germline V lookup: CDR1 SGHAT, CDR2 FQNNGV. The CDR3: CASSLIGRGRETQYF. The CDR3 DNA is TGTGCCAGCAGCTTAATCGGCAGGGGGCGAGAGACCCAGTACTTC.